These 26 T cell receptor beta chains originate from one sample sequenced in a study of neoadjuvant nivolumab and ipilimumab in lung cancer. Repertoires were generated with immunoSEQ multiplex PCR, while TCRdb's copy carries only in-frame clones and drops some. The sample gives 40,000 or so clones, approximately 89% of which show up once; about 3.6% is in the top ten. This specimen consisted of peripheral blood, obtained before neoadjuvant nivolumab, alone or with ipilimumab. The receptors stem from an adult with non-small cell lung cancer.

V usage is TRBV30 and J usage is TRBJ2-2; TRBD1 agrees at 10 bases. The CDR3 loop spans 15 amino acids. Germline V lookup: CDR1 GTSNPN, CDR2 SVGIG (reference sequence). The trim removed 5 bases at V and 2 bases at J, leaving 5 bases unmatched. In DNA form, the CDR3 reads TGTGCCTGGGTCCCGACAGGGGGCAACACCGGGGAGCTGTTTTTT. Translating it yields CAWVPTGGNTGELFF. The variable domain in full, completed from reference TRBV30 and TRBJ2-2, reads SQTIHQWPATLVQPVGSPLSLECTVEGTSNPNLYWYRQAAGRGLQLLFYSVGIGQISSEVPQNLSASRPQDRQFILSSKKLLLSDSGFYLCAWVPTGGNTGELFFGEGSRLTVL.

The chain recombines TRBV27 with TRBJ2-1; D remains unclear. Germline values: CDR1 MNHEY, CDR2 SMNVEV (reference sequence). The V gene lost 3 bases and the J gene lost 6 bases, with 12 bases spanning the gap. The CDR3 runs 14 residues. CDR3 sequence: CASSFLYVGNEQFF. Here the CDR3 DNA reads TGTGCCAGCAGTTTTCTATACGTCGGCAATGAGCAGTTCTTC.

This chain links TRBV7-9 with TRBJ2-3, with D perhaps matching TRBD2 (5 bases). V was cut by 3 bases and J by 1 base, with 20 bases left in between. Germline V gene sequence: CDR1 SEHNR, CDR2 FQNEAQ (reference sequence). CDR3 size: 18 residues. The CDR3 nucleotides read TGTGCCAGCAGCTTTGGACCGTATAGCGTTTCGGGCACAGATACGCAGTATTTT. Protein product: CASSFGPYSVSGTDTQYF.

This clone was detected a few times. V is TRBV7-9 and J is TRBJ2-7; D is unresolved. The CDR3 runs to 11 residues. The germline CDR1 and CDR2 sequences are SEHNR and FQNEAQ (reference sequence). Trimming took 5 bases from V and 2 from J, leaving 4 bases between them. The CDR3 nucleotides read TGTGCCAGCAGCCCCGCCTACGAGCAGTACTTC. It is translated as CASSPAYEQYF. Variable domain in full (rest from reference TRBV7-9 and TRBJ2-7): DTGVSQNPRHKITKRGQNVTFRCDPISEHNRLYWYRQTLGQGPEFLTYFQNEAQLEKSRLLSDRFSAERPKGSFSTLEIQRTEQGDSAMYLCASSPAYEQYFGPGTRLTVT.

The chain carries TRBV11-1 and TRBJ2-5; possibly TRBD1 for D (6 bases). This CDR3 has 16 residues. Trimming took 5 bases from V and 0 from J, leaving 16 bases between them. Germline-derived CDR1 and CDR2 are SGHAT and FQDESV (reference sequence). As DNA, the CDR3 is TGTGCCAGCAGCCATTCAAGGGGGACAAACCAAGAGACCCAGTACTTC. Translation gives CASSHSRGTNQETQYF.

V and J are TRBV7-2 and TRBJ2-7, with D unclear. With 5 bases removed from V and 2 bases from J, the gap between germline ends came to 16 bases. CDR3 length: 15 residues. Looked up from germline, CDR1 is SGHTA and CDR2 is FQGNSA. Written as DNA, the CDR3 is TGTGCCAGCAGCAACGGGTGGGCCCCCACCTACGAGCAGTACTTC. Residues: CASSNGWAPTYEQYF.

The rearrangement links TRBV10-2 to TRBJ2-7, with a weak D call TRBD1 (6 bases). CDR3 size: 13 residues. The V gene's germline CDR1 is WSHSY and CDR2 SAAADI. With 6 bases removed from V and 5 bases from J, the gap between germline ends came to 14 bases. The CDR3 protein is CASRMTGSHEQYF. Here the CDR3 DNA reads TGCGCCAGCAGAATGACAGGATCACACGAGCAGTACTTC.

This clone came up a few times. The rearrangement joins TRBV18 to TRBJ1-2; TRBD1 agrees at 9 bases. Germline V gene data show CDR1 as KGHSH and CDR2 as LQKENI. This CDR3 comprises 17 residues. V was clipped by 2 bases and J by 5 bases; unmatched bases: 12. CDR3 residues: CASSPWGQGEGIYGYTF. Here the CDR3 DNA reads TGTGCCAGCTCACCATGGGGACAGGGAGAGGGAATATATGGCTACACCTTC.

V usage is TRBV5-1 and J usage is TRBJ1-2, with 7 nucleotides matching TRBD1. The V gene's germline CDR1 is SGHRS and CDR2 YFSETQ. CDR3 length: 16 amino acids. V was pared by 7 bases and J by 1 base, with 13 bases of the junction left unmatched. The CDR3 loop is CASFPGQLTGNYGYTF. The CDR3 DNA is TGCGCCAGCTTTCCGGGACAGCTAACCGGTAACTATGGCTACACCTTC.

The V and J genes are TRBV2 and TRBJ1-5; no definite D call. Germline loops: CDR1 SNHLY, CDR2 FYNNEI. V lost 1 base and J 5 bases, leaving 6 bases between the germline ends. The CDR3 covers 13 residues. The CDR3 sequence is CASSEDGDQPQHF. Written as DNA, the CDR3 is TGTGCCAGCAGTGAAGATGGAGATCAGCCCCAGCATTTT.

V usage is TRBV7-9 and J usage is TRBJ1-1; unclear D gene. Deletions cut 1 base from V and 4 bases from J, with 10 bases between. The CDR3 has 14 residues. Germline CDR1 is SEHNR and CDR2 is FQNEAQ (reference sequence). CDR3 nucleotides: TGTGCCAGCAGCTTAGATTTGGGAGCCACTGAAGCTTTCTTT. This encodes CASSLDLGATEAFF.

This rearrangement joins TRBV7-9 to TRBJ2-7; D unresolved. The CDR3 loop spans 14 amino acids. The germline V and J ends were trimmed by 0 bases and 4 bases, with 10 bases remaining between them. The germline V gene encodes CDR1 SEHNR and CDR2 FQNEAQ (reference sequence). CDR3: CASSLATSAYEQYF. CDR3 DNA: TGTGCCAGCAGCTTAGCCACCTCCGCTTACGAGCAGTACTTC.

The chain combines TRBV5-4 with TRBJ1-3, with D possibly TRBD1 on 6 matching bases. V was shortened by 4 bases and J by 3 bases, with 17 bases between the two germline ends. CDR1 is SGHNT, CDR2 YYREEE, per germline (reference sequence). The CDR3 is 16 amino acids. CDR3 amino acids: CASSLTGKSGGNTIYF. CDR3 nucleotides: TGTGCCAGCAGCCTCACAGGGAAATCTGGTGGAAACACCATATATTTT.

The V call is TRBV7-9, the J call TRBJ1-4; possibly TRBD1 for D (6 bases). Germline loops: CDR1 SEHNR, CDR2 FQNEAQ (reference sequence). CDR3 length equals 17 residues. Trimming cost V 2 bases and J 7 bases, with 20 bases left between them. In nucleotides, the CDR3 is TGTGCCAGCAGCTTAACTGAAGGGGGACTCAAGAGTGAAAAACTGTTTTTT. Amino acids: CASSLTEGGLKSEKLFF.

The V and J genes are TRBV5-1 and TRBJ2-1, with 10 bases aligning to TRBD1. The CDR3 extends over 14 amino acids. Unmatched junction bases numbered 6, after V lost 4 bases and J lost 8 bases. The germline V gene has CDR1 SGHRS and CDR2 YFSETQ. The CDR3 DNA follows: TGCGCCAGCAGCAAGGGACAGGGGTGGTATGAGCAGTTCTTC. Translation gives CASSKGQGWYEQFF. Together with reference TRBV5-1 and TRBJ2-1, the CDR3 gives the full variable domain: KAGVTQTPRYLIKTRGQQVTLSCSPISGHRSVSWYQQTPGQGLQFLFEYFSETQRNKGNFPGRFSGRQFSNSRSEMNVSTLELGDSALYLCASSKGQGWYEQFFGPGTRLTVL.

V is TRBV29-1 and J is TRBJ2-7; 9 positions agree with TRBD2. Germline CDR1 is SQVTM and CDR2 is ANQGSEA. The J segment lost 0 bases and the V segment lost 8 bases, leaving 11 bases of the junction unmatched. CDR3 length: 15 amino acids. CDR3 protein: CSRTCGREPSYEQYF. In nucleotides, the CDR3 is TGCAGCCGCACGTGCGGGAGGGAGCCCTCCTACGAGCAGTACTTC.

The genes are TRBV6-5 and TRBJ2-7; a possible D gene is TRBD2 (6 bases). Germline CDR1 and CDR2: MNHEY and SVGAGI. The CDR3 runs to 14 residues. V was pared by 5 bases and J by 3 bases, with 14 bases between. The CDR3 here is CASSVRDSYYEQYF. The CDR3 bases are TGTGCCAGCAGTGTCCGGGACTCATACTACGAGCAGTACTTC.

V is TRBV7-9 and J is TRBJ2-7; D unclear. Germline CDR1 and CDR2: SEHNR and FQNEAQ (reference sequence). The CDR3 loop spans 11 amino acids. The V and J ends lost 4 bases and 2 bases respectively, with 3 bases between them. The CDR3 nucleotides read TGTGCCAGCAGCTCCGCCTACGAGCAGTACTTC. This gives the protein CASSSAYEQYF.

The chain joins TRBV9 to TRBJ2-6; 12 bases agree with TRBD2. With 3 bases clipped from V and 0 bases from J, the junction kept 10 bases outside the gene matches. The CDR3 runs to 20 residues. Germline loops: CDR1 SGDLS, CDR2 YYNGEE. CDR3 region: CASSGRGTSGPRSGANVLTF. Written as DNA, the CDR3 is TGTGCCAGCAGCGGTAGAGGGACTAGCGGGCCTCGCTCTGGGGCCAACGTCCTGACTTTC.

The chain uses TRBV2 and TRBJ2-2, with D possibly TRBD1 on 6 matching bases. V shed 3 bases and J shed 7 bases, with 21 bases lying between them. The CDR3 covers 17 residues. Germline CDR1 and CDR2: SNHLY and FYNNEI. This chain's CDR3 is CASSELQGALTGGELFF. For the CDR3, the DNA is TGTGCCAGCAGTGAGTTACAGGGAGCGCTGACCGGCGGGGAGCTGTTTTTT.

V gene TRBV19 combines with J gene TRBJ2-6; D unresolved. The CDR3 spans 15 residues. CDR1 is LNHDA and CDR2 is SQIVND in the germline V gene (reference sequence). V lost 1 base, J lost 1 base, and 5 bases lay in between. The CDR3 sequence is CASSIARSGANVLTF. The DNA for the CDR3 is TGTGCCAGTAGTATAGCGAGGTCTGGGGCCAACGTCCTGACTTTC.

The CDR3 DNA follows: TGTGCCAGCAGCTCAGACAGGAGCTCTGGAAACACCATATATTTT. It codes for CASSSDRSSGNTIYF. The gene calls are TRBV13 and TRBJ1-3; TRBD1 is a possible D gene (6 bases). This CDR3 contains 15 residues. Looked up from germline, CDR1 is PRHDT and CDR2 is FYEKMQ (reference sequence). Trimming left V 4 bases short and J 0 bases short, with 10 bases between.

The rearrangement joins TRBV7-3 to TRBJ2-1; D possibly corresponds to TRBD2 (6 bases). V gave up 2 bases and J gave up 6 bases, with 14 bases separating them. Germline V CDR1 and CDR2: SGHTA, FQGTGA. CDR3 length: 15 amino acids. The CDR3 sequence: CASSLATTSPNEQFF. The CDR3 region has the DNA TGTGCCAGCAGCTTAGCGACTACTAGCCCCAATGAGCAGTTCTTC.

CDR3 sequence: CASSLTGTEAFF. The CDR3 bases are TGTGCCAGCAGTTTAACCGGGACTGAAGCTTTCTTT. V and J are TRBV27 and TRBJ1-1; D is unresolved. The CDR3 contains 12 residues. V gave up 2 bases and J gave up 5 bases, with 6 bases separating them. Germline CDR1 MNHEY, CDR2 SMNVEV (reference sequence).

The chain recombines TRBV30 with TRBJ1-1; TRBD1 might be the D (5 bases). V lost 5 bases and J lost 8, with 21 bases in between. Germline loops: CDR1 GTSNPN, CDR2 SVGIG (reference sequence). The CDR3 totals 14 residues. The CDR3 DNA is TGTGCCTGGGCCGCCGGGAGGGGTTTGGGAGAAGCTTTCTTT. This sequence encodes CAWAAGRGLGEAFF.

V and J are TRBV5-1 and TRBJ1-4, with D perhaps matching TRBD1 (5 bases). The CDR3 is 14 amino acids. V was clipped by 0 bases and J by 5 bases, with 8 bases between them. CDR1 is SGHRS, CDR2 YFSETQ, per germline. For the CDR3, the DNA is TGCGCCAGCAGCTTGGCCAGGGAGAATGAAAAACTGTTTTTT. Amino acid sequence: CASSLARENEKLFF. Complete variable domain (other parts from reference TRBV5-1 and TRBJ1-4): KAGVTQTPRYLIKTRGQQVTLSCSPISGHRSVSWYQQTPGQGLQFLFEYFSETQRNKGNFPGRFSGRQFSNSRSEMNVSTLELGDSALYLCASSLARENEKLFFGSGTQLSVL.